These 32 T cell receptor beta chains came from one sample sequenced in a study of cytomegalovirus exposure and HLA in healthy donors. Primers included in the PCR were 60 Vbeta and 13 Jbeta primers. Repertoires were generated with immunoSEQ multiplex PCR, while TCRdb's copy carries only in-frame clones and drops some. The sample lists 180,000 or so clones, 82% occurring once. The sequencing sample was made of PBMCs. Receptor source: a woman aged 45-65 years in good health and CMV-seropositive.

V gene TRBV9 combines with J gene TRBJ2-2; TRBD2 aligns across 7 bases. The V segment lost 4 bases and the J segment 2 bases; nucleotides outside the gene matches: 11. The length of the CDR3 is 17 residues. Germline assignment: CDR1 SGDLS and CDR2 YYNGEE. For the CDR3, the DNA is TGTGCCAGCAGCCCACTGGGAGGGACGGTCAACACCGGGGAGCTGTTTTTT. Encoded protein: CASSPLGGTVNTGELFF.

This rearrangement joins TRBV29-1 to TRBJ2-2; 8 bases line up with TRBD2. There are 14 residues in the CDR3. Germline V gene data show CDR1 as SQVTM and CDR2 as ANQGSEA. V shed 1 base, J shed 4 bases, and the junction held 2 bases outside the gene matches. DNA for the CDR3: TGCAGCGTTGAAGCGGGGGGGAGCACCGGGGAGCTGTTTTTT. It translates to CSVEAGGSTGELFF.

CDR3 amino acids: CASSTGRSSYEQYF. CDR3 bases: TGTGCCAGCAGTACCGGGAGGAGCTCCTACGAGCAGTACTTC. The rearrangement joins TRBV6-5 to TRBJ2-7, with 7 nucleotides matching TRBD2. The CDR3 sequence is 14 residues long. Germline-derived CDR1 and CDR2 are MNHEY and SVGAGI. V dropped 5 bases and J dropped 0; count of bases not matched to a gene: 4.

The J gene is TRBJ2-2, the V gene TRBV7-2; perhaps TRBD1 as D (8 bases). The CDR3 loop spans 15 amino acids. The germline V and J ends were trimmed by 8 bases and 3 bases, with 16 bases remaining between them. From germline, CDR1 is SGHTA and CDR2 FQGNSA. CDR3 in DNA: TGTGCCAGCGGGGGGGCAGGGGGCTACACCGGGGAGCTGTTTTTT. It specifies CASGGAGGYTGELFF. The complete variable domain, with remaining parts taken from reference TRBV7-2 and TRBJ2-2, reads GAGVSQSPSNKVTEKGKDVELRCDPISGHTALYWYRQSLGQGLEFLIYFQGNSAPDKSGLPSDRFSAERTGGSVSTLTIQRTQQEDSAVYLCASGGAGGYTGELFFGEGSRLTVL.

Here the CDR3 reads CASTRLQQGYEQYF. The CDR3, as DNA: TGTGCCAGCACCAGGCTTCAACAGGGCTACGAGCAGTACTTC. This sequence joins TRBV6-1 and TRBJ2-7, with a weak D call TRBD1 (6 bases). The CDR3 is made up of 14 amino acids. Looked up from germline, CDR1 is MNHNS and CDR2 is SASEGT. Deletions cut 7 bases from V and 3 bases from J, with 16 bases between.

CDR3 in amino acids: CASSRAGKGDTEAFF. Here the CDR3 DNA reads TGTGCCAGTAGTCGGGCTGGGAAGGGAGATACTGAAGCTTTCTTT. The V gene is TRBV19, the J gene TRBJ1-1; D is ambiguous. Deletions cut 5 bases from V and 5 bases from J, with 18 bases between. Germline V lookup: CDR1 LNHDA, CDR2 SQIVND (reference sequence). The CDR3 is made up of 15 amino acids. The full variable domain, with the rest looked up from reference TRBV19 and TRBJ1-1, is DGGITQSPKYLFRKEGQNVTLSCEQNLNHDAMYWYRQDPGQGLRLIYYSQIVNDFQKGDIAEGYSVSREKKESFPLTVTSAQKNPTAFYLCASSRAGKGDTEAFFGQGTRLTVV.

The chain recombines TRBV7-2 with TRBJ1-2, with unresolved D. The V gene's germline CDR1 is SGHTA and CDR2 FQGNSA. The CDR3 extends over 14 amino acids. V dropped 7 bases and J dropped 8 bases, with 20 bases sitting between them. For the CDR3, the DNA is TGTGCCAGCATCCAGACACCATCCCCTTGGGGCTACACCTTC. This translates into CASIQTPSPWGYTF.

This chain uses TRBV7-8 with TRBJ2-2, with a possible D match to TRBD1 (5 bases). The V end was cut by 7 bases, the J end by 2 bases, with 8 bases between. This CDR3 region has 13 residues. Germline loops: CDR1 SGHVS, CDR2 FQNEAQ. CDR3 DNA sequence: TGTGCCAGCAAAGGGGCTAACACCGGGGAGCTGTTTTTT. Translating gives CASKGANTGELFF.

The rearrangement links TRBV7-9 to TRBJ2-5; 8 bases align to TRBD1. Germline values: CDR1 SEHNR, CDR2 FQNEAQ (reference sequence). V trimming: 1 base; J trimming: 5 bases; junction bases outside the gene matches: 3. CDR3 size: 14 residues. The CDR3 is CASSLGQGQETQYF. The DNA of the CDR3 is TGTGCCAGCAGCTTAGGACAGGGGCAGGAGACCCAGTACTTC.

This chain uses TRBV27 with TRBJ1-6; D gene unclear. The V end lost 4 bases, the J end lost 8 bases, and 9 bases lay between the germline ends. The V gene's germline CDR1 is MNHEY and CDR2 SMNVEV (reference sequence). This CDR3 contains 13 residues. CDR3 nucleotides: TGTGCCAGCAGTTGGGCTTGGGATTCACCCCTCCACTTT. This gives the protein CASSWAWDSPLHF.

The chain is built from TRBV7-9 and TRBJ2-1; TRBD1 is a possible D gene (5 bases). Per the germline V gene, CDR1 is SEHNR and CDR2 is FQNEAQ (reference sequence). Trimming took 4 bases from V and 9 from J, leaving 10 bases between them. This CDR3 has 12 amino acids. The CDR3 DNA reads TGTGCCAGCAGCTCCCAGGGAAGTGAGCAGTTCTTC. This codes for CASSSQGSEQFF.

J is TRBJ2-5 and V is TRBV6-1; D is perhaps TRBD2 (5 bases). The CDR3 has 17 amino acids. Trimming cost V 0 bases and J 5 bases, with 19 bases left between them. Germline V lookup: CDR1 MNHNS, CDR2 SASEGT. The DNA for the CDR3 is TGTGCCAGCAGTGAAGCCCCGAGGACTGGCTCGGGGGAGACCCAGTACTTC. Its protein is CASSEAPRTGSGETQYF.

The chain is built from TRBV7-9 and TRBJ1-2; TRBD1 is a possible D gene (6 bases). CDR3 size: 13 residues. Per the germline V gene, CDR1 is SEHNR and CDR2 is FQNEAQ (reference sequence). V gave up 0 bases and J gave up 4 bases, with 6 bases separating them. CDR3 coding DNA: TGTGCCAGCAGCTTAGCGGACAGCTATGGCTACACCTTC. Its protein is CASSLADSYGYTF.

J is TRBJ2-5 and V is TRBV25-1, with 9 bases aligning to TRBD1. The trim removed 4 bases at V and 4 bases at J, leaving 7 bases unmatched. Germline CDR1 is MGHDK and CDR2 is SYGVNS. This CDR3 region has 15 residues. This CDR3 reads CASSVPTGGGETQYF. The CDR3 DNA reads as TGTGCCAGCAGTGTACCAACAGGGGGCGGAGAGACCCAGTACTTC.

V gene TRBV18 combines with J gene TRBJ2-3; D is ambiguous. Trimming cost V 6 bases and J 5 bases, with 9 bases left between them. The CDR3 spans 12 residues. Germline CDR1 KGHSH, CDR2 LQKENI. The CDR3: CASSAERDTQYF. CDR3 DNA sequence: TGTGCCAGCTCGGCAGAAAGAGATACGCAGTATTTT.

The CDR3 bases are TGTGCCAGCACCCCGCCGGGGGGGCGGATTGAAAAACTGTTTTTT. It specifies CASTPPGGRIEKLFF. The genes are TRBV7-9 and TRBJ1-4; possibly TRBD1 for D (6 bases). The V end lost 7 bases, the J end lost 7 bases, and 19 bases lay between the germline ends. Germline V gives CDR1 SEHNR, CDR2 FQNEAQ (reference sequence). This CDR3 contains 15 residues.

The genes are TRBV11-2 and TRBJ2-7, with TRBD2 matching 13 bases. The CDR3 length is 19 residues. CDR1 and CDR2 (germline): SGHAT, FQNNGV. The J segment lost 2 bases and the V segment lost 2 bases, leaving 12 bases of the junction unmatched. CDR3 protein: CASSLWRAPTSGGTYEQYF. CDR3 nucleotides: TGTGCCAGCAGCTTATGGAGGGCTCCGACTAGCGGGGGGACCTACGAGCAGTACTTC.

The chain employs TRBV28 and TRBJ2-2; a possible D gene is TRBD2 (5 bases). The CDR3 length is 14 residues. CDR1 is MDHEN and CDR2 is SYDVKM in the germline V gene. The ends were cut back, 8 bases at V and 7 bases at J, with 17 bases in the middle. CDR3 coding DNA: TGTGCCAGCGCCCGGCAGGAGGCGATCGGGGAGCTGTTTTTT. This translates into CASARQEAIGELFF.

The sample holds one count of this clone. This chain uses TRBV29-1 with TRBJ1-2; D is unclear. Germline CDR1 reads SQVTM; CDR2 reads ANQGSEA. V gave up 1 base and J gave up 2 bases, with 8 bases separating them. The CDR3 sequence is 13 residues long. The CDR3 sequence is CSVEVGRNYGYTF. CDR3 nucleotide sequence: TGCAGCGTTGAAGTCGGCAGGAACTATGGCTACACCTTC.

The chain has TRBV7-8 and TRBJ2-5; TRBD2 is a possible D gene (6 bases). The V gene's germline CDR1 is SGHVS and CDR2 FQNEAQ. V lost 5 bases and J lost 5, with 21 bases in between. The CDR3 runs 16 residues. DNA for the CDR3: TGTGCCAGCAGCCCCGGTTTATGGGGGGAAGAGGAGACCCAGTACTTC. This encodes CASSPGLWGEEETQYF.

The chain links TRBV5-5 to TRBJ1-1; possibly TRBD1 for D (6 bases). The V gene's germline CDR1 is SGHKS and CDR2 YYEKEE (reference sequence). The germline V and J ends were trimmed by 3 bases and 0 bases, with 15 bases remaining between them. The CDR3 has 16 residues. DNA of the CDR3: TGTGCCAGCAGCTCCCGGCCGGGACAAATGAACACTGAAGCTTTCTTT. This translates into CASSSRPGQMNTEAFF.

Note on this clone: A read error may produce the germline difference seen at one junction end. The chain carries TRBV4-1 and TRBJ2-6, with D perhaps matching TRBD1 (6 bases). CDR1 is MGHRA, CDR2 YSYEKL, per germline. CDR3 length equals 18 residues. CDR3: CASSHGPGQGTGANGLTF. CDR3 bases: TGCGCCAGCAGCCATGGTCCGGGACAAGGAACTGGGGCCAACGGCCTGACTTTC.

This clone was counted a single time. The chain employs TRBV5-4 and TRBJ2-7; D is possibly TRBD2 (6 bases). The CDR3 has 13 amino acids. Germline CDR1 is SGHNT and CDR2 is YYREEE (reference sequence). V lost 3 bases, J lost 6 bases, and 13 bases lay in between. The CDR3 reads CASSSYGTPEQYF. The CDR3, as DNA: TGTGCCAGCAGCTCTTACGGGACTCCCGAGCAGTACTTC. Looking up the rest from reference TRBV5-4 and TRBJ2-7 gives the full variable domain: ETGVTQSPTHLIKTRGQQVTLRCSSQSGHNTVSWYQQALGQGPQFIFQYYREEENGRGNFPPRFSGLQFPNYSSELNVNALELDDSALYLCASSSYGTPEQYFGPGTRLTVT.

The J gene is TRBJ2-1, the V gene TRBV28; maybe TRBD2 (6 bases). Germline V gene data show CDR1 as MDHEN and CDR2 as SYDVKM. Trimming shortened V by 10 bases and J by 2 bases, and 21 bases separated the two germline ends. This CDR3 is 16 amino acids long. CDR3 loop: CATHLVTGAAYNEQFF. The CDR3, as DNA: TGTGCCACCCACCTCGTAACGGGAGCCGCCTACAATGAGCAGTTCTTC.

In this sample, this clone turned up a few times. CDR3 bases: TGTGCCAGCAGTGCAGGGACAGGGAAATCTACCTACGAGCAGTACTTC. Translation gives CASSAGTGKSTYEQYF. This chain uses TRBV2 with TRBJ2-7; 9 bases map to TRBD1. Germline CDR1 and CDR2: SNHLY and FYNNEI. This CDR3 spans 16 amino acids. J was trimmed by 2 bases and V by 4 bases; bases with no gene match: 9.

The chain links TRBV10-1 to TRBJ2-2, with TRBD2 matching over 14 bases. After removal of 6 bases from V and 5 bases from J, the junction contained 2 bases not matched to a gene. Germline assignment: CDR1 WNHNN and CDR2 SYGVQD (reference sequence). There are 15 residues in the CDR3. In nucleotides, the CDR3 is TGCGCCAGCAGCGGACTAGCGGGAGGAACCGGGGAGCTGTTTTTT. This codes for CASSGLAGGTGELFF.

The rearrangement uses TRBV2 and TRBJ2-1, with 13 bases that match TRBD2. Germline V gene sequence: CDR1 SNHLY, CDR2 FYNNEI. This CDR3 spans 15 amino acids. J gave up 6 bases and V 6 bases, and 5 bases lay outside the gene matches. CDR3: CASRGWTSGSNEQFF. The CDR3 region has the DNA TGTGCCAGCAGGGGGTGGACTAGCGGGAGCAATGAGCAGTTCTTC. The full variable domain, with the rest looked up from reference TRBV2 and TRBJ2-1, is EPEVTQTPSHQVTQMGQEVILRCVPISNHLYFYWYRQILGQKVEFLVSFYNNEISEKSEIFDDQFSVERPDGSNFTLKIRSTKLEDSAMYFCASRGWTSGSNEQFFGPGTRLTVL.

V gene TRBV28 combines with J gene TRBJ1-4; 9 positions agree with TRBD1. With V trimmed by 7 bases and J by 6 bases, 9 bases remained unmatched. The CDR3 has 15 amino acids. The V gene's germline CDR1 is MDHEN and CDR2 SYDVKM. The CDR3 loop is CASTRGGTGYEKLFF. The CDR3 bases are TGTGCCAGCACCCGTGGCGGGACAGGGTATGAAAAACTGTTTTTT.

This clone was observed a single time. This chain uses TRBV19 with TRBJ1-2; D might be TRBD1 (5 bases). The length of the CDR3 is 14 residues. Germline V lookup: CDR1 LNHDA, CDR2 SQIVND (reference sequence). V shed 3 bases and J shed 5 bases, with 13 bases lying between them. CDR3 DNA: TGTGCCAGTAGTATCCCCAGGGCGGGGTATGGCTACACCTTC. It is translated as CASSIPRAGYGYTF.

The CDR3 nucleotides read TGTGCCAGCCAAGACAGGGTGGTCAATCAGCCCCAGCATTTT. Its protein is CASQDRVVNQPQHF. This sequence joins TRBV2 and TRBJ1-5; TRBD1 agrees at 7 bases. Germline values: CDR1 SNHLY, CDR2 FYNNEI. The CDR3 extends over 14 amino acids. V lost 8 bases, J lost 3 bases, and 7 bases stayed unmatched.

This chain links TRBV18 with TRBJ2-5; TRBD2 matches at 7 bases. CDR1 and CDR2 (germline): KGHSH, LQKENI. V shed 5 bases and J 4 bases; nucleotides not matched to a gene: 4. CDR3 length: 13 amino acids. As DNA, the CDR3 is TGTGCCAGCTCATCGGGGGGAGGAGAGACCCAGTACTTC. This gives the protein CASSSGGGETQYF. The full variable domain, in which reference TRBV18 and TRBJ2-5 provide the parts outside the CDR3, is NAGVMQNPRHLVRRRGQEARLRCSPMKGHSHVYWYRQLPEEGLKFMVYLQKENIIDESGMPKERFSAEFPKEGPSILRIQQVVRGDSAAYFCASSSGGGETQYFGPGTRLLVL.

This clone was seen just once. The chain carries TRBV7-2 and TRBJ2-3; 15 bases match TRBD2. V lost 5 bases and J lost 3; bases outside the gene matches: 3. The CDR3 runs to 16 residues. Germline CDR1 reads SGHTA; CDR2 reads FQGNSA. The CDR3 bases are TGTGCCAGCAGCCCGGGACTAGCGGGAGGAACAGATACGCAGTATTTT. Its protein is CASSPGLAGGTDTQYF.